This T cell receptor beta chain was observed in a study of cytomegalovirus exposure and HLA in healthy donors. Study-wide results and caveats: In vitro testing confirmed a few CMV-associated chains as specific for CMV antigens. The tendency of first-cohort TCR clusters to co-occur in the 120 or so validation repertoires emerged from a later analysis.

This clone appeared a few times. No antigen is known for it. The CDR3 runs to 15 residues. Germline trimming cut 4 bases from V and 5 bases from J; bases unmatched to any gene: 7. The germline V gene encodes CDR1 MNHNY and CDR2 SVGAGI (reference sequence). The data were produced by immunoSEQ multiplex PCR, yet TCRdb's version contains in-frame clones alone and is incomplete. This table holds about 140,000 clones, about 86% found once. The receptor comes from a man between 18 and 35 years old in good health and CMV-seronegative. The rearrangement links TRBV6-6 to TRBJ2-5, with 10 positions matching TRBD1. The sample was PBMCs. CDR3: CASSFLGTGDETQYF. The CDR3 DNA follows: TGTGCCAGCAGTTTTCTGGGGACAGGGGACGAGACCCAGTACTTC.